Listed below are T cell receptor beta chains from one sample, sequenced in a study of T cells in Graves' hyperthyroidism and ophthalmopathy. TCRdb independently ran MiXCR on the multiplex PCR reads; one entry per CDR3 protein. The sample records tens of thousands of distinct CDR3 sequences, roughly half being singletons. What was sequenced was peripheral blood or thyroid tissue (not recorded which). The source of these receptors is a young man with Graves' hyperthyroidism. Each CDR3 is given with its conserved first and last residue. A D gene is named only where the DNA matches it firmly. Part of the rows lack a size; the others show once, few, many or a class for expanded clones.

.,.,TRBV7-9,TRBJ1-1,TGTGCCAGCAGCTTAATCGAGGGCACTGAAGCTTTCTTT,CASSLIEGTEAFF
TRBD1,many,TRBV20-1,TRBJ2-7,TGCAGTGCTCCCGACAGGGGAGGTCCCTACGAGCAGTACTTC,CSAPDRGGPYEQYF
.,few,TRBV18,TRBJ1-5,TGTGCCAGCTCACCCGACGGAAATAGCAATCAGCCCCAGCATTTT,CASSPDGNSNQPQHF
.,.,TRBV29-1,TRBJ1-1,TGCAGCGTTGGTGGAGGGGGCACTGAAGCTTTCTTT,CSVGGGGTEAFF
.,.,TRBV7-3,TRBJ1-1,TGTGCCAGCAGCTCTTCAGGGGTTGGTGAAGCTTTCTTT,CASSSSGVGEAFF
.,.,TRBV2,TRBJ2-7,TGTGCCAGCAGCGGGGACAACTCCTACGAGCAGTACTTC,CASSGDNSYEQYF
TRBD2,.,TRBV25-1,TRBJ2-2,TGTGCCAGCACCCGGAGGGCGGGAGGGCCGTTCGGGGACACCGGGGAGCTGTTTTTT,CASTRRAGGPFGDTGELFF
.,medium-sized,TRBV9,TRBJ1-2,TGTGCCAGCATGATCACCGGGCTGTCTGGCTACACCTTC,CASMITGLSGYTF
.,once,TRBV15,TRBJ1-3,TGTGCCACCAGCAGAGCAAAGTCGGGTACCATCTCTGGAAACACCATATATTTT,CATSRAKSGTISGNTIYF
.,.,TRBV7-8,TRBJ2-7,TGTGCCAGCAGCTTAGCGCTCCGTAGCGAGCAGTACTTC,CASSLALRSEQYF
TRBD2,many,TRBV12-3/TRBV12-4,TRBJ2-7,TGTGCCAGCAGTTTCGCGGGAGAGGGCTACGAGCAGTACTTC,CASSFAGEGYEQYF
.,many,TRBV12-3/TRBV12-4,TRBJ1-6,TGTGCCAGCAGTTTAGTCGGGGGATCACCCCTCCACTTT,CASSLVGGSPLHF
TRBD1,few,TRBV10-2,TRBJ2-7,TGCGCCAGCAATCCGGGACAGGGAAGGTACGAGCAGTACTTC,CASNPGQGRYEQYF
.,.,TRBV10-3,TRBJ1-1,TGTGCCATCAGACGCCAACTGAACACTGAAGCTTTCTTT,CAIRRQLNTEAFF
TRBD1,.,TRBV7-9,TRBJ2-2,TGCGCCAGCAGGCCCGGACAGGGCGGGACCGGGGGGCTGTTTTTT,CASRPGQGGTGGLFF
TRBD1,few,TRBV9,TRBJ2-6,TGTGCCAGCAGCGTATGGGACAGCCGCTCTGGGGCCAACGTCCTGACTTTC,CASSVWDSRSGANVLTF
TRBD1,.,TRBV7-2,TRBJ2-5,TGTGCCAGCAGTTACCGGGACAGGGGAACCGGGGAGTACTTC,CASSYRDRGTGEYF
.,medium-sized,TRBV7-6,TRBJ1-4,TGTGCCAGCAGCACACGACAGTTTAATGAAAAACTGTTTTTT,CASSTRQFNEKLFF
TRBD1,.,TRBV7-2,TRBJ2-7,TGTGCCAGCAGCTTACCAGGGGGCGCGCGGCGCGAGCAGTACTTC,CASSLPGGARREQYF
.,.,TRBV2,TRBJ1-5,TGTGCCAGCAGTGAACAGATAGGGGACTTTTCGTCCCAGCATTTT,CASSEQIGDFSSQHF
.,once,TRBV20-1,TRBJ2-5,TGCAGTGCTAGCGGGAGAATCGAGACCCAGTACTTC,CSASGRIETQYF
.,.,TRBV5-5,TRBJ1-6,TGTGCCAGCAGCTTGGAAGGGTACTCACCCCTCCACTTT,CASSLEGYSPLHF
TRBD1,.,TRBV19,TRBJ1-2,TGTGCCAGTAGTGGACAGGGATTGTATGGCTACACCTTC,CASSGQGLYGYTF
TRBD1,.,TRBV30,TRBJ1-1,TGTGCCTGGAGTGTCTGGGTGGGGACAGGGGGCGAGGGGACTGAAGCTTTCTTT,CAWSVWVGTGGEGTEAFF
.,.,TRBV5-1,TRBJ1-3,TGCGCCAGCAGCCAGGGACATACTGGAAACACCATATATTTT,CASSQGHTGNTIYF